The rows below give T cell receptor beta chains drawn from one sample of a study of blood T cell repertoires in COVID-19. Only in-frame clones appear in the TCRdb table, and some are missing; sequencing was by immunoSEQ multiplex PCR. The sample yields some 55,000 clones, over 75% seen once. The sequencing sample was made of peripheral blood. These receptors all stem from a middle-aged woman with active COVID-19. Each CDR3 is given with its conserved first and last residue. Each record gives: CDR3 DNA, CDR3 protein, V gene, J gene, D gene, clone size. A D gene is named only where the DNA matches it firmly. Size tells how often a clone was seen (once, few, many) or the class of an expanded clone, and some rows leave it out.

TGTGCCAGCAGTTCGCGTTCCGAAAAACTGTTTTTT	CASSSRSEKLFF	TRBV6-2/TRBV6-3	TRBJ1-4	.	once
TGTGCCAGCAGTTACCAGGACAGGGGAAACACTGAAGCTTTCTTT	CASSYQDRGNTEAFF	TRBV6-7	TRBJ1-1	TRBD1	.
TGCAGTGCTAGTCTGTTTCGGACAGCGCAGTCCTACGAGCAGTACTTC	CSASLFRTAQSYEQYF	TRBV20-1	TRBJ2-7	.	.
TGTGCCTGGAGTGGGCAGACTCCCCTCACAGATACGCAGTATTTT	CAWSGQTPLTDTQYF	TRBV30	TRBJ2-3	.	few
TGTGCCAGTAGTACCATAGGACAGGGAGCAGATACGCAGTATTTT	CASSTIGQGADTQYF	TRBV19	TRBJ2-3	TRBD1	.
TGTGCCAGCAGCCTCCCAGGGGGCTCGGGGGAGCAGTACTTC	CASSLPGGSGEQYF	TRBV5-6	TRBJ2-7	TRBD1	.
TGTGCCAGCAGCGCCCGAGCGGGGACGTCCCACAATGAGCAGTTCTTC	CASSARAGTSHNEQFF	TRBV7-3	TRBJ2-1	TRBD2	.
TGTGCCAGCGGGTGGGGAGCAAAAGAGACCCAGTACTTC	CASGWGAKETQYF	TRBV2	TRBJ2-5	.	few
TGTGCCAGCAGCCGTTGGGGGCGCACTGAAGCTTTCTTT	CASSRWGRTEAFF	TRBV5-5	TRBJ1-1	.	.
TGTGCTAGTGGTCAGACCGGACTCTCGAACTATGGCTACACCTTC	CASGQTGLSNYGYTF	TRBV12-5	TRBJ1-2	.	.
TGTGCCAGCAGCCGGGACAGCATTAATCAGCCCCAGCATTTT	CASSRDSINQPQHF	TRBV5-5	TRBJ1-5	TRBD1	.
TGTGCCAGCAGCTTAAGGCCCGGGACTAGCGGGGAGACCTCATCCATCGGCACAGATACGCAGTATTTT	CASSLRPGTSGETSSIGTDTQYF	TRBV7-3	TRBJ2-3	TRBD2	.
TGCGCCAGCAGCCCCGGGACAGGGGGCGCCTTGAGCACTGAAGCTTTCTTT	CASSPGTGGALSTEAFF	TRBV5-1	TRBJ1-1	TRBD1	few
TGTGCCAGCAGGCGAGGGACTGTTTATGAGCTGTTTTTT	CASRRGTVYELFF	TRBV28	TRBJ2-2	.	.
TGTGCCAGCAGCTTAGGGACTAGCGGGGGTCCTAGCACAGATACGCAGTATTTT	CASSLGTSGGPSTDTQYF	TRBV7-9	TRBJ2-3	TRBD2	.
TGTGCCAGCACAAAAACGAGTCTAGGTTTCTACGAGCAGTACTTC	CASTKTSLGFYEQYF	TRBV5-6	TRBJ2-7	.	.
TGTGCCAGCGTCTCTCAGGGCGCTGGGGCCAACGTCCTGACTTTC	CASVSQGAGANVLTF	TRBV18	TRBJ2-6	.	.
TGTGCCACGTCCCCCAGTTCCAGCTCCTACGAGCAGTACTTC	CATSPSSSSYEQYF	TRBV6-5	TRBJ2-7	.	once
TGTGCCAGCAGCAAAGTCCCGACAGGGAGAAACACAGATACGCAGTATTTT	CASSKVPTGRNTDTQYF	TRBV21-1	TRBJ2-3	.	.
TGTGCCAGCAGCTTTGGAGGCCCCTATGGCTACACCTTC	CASSFGGPYGYTF	TRBV11-1	TRBJ1-2	.	once
TGTGCCAGCAGCGTCGGACTAGCGGTTTACAATGAGCAGTTCTTC	CASSVGLAVYNEQFF	TRBV7-2	TRBJ2-1	TRBD2	.
TGTGCCAGCAGCTTTCAGGGCTACTCCTACGAGCAGTACTTC	CASSFQGYSYEQYF	TRBV5-6	TRBJ2-7	.	.
TGTGCCTGGAGCGCCGGGAGAAGCTACGAGCAGTACTTC	CAWSAGRSYEQYF	TRBV30	TRBJ2-7	.	.
TGTGCCAGCAGCTTGCCGAGGGGCGGGGGGTCTTCCGGGGAGCTGTTTTTT	CASSLPRGGGSSGELFF	TRBV5-4	TRBJ2-2	TRBD2	.
TGTGCCAGTAGTCGGGACAGGGTAGGGCAAGAGACCCAGTACTTC	CASSRDRVGQETQYF	TRBV19	TRBJ2-5	TRBD1	.
TGTGCCAGCAGCTGGACAGGGAGCACTGAAGCTTTCTTT	CASSWTGSTEAFF	TRBV7-9	TRBJ1-1	TRBD1	.
TGCGCCAGCAGTGACGGGGGGACTGGGGCCAACGTCCTGACTTTC	CASSDGGTGANVLTF	TRBV10-1	TRBJ2-6	TRBD2	.